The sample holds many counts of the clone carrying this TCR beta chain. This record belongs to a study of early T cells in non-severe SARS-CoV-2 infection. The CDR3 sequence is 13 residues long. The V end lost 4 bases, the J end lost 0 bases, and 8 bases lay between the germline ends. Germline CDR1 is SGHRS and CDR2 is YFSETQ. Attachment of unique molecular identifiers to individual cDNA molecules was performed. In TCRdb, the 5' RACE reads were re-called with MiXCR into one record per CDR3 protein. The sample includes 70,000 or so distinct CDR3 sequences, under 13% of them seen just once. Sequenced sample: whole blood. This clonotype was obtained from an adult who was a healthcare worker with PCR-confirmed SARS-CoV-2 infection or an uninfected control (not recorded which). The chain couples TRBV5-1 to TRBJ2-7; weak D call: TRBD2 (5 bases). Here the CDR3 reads CASSPGSSYEQYF. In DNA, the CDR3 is TGCGCCAGCAGCCCGGGGAGCTCCTACGAGCAGTACTTC. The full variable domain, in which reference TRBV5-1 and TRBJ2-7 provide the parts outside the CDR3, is KAGVTQTPRYLIKTRGQQVTLSCSPISGHRSVSWYQQTPGQGLQFLFEYFSETQRNKGNFPGRFSGRQFSNSRSEMNVSTLELGDSALYLCASSPGSSYEQYFGPGTRLTVT.